The present entry profiles one T cell receptor (beta chain) with its context. The protocol was immunoSEQ multiplex PCR, while the TCRdb copy is restricted to in-frame clones and leaves out a portion. In the table there are hundreds of thousands of clones, roughly nine tenths of which are singletons. The sample is drawn from a study of blood T cell repertoires in COVID-19. V was shortened by 1 base and J by 4 bases, with 14 bases between the two germline ends. The CDR3 spans 16 residues. The germline CDR1 and CDR2 sequences are LGHDT and YNNKEL (reference sequence). The source material was peripheral blood. This clonotype was obtained from a young man with COVID-19, enrolled during active disease. This chain connects TRBV3-1 (or the pseudogene TRBV3-2) to TRBJ2-1; D not resolved. The CDR3, as DNA: TGTGCCAGCAGCCAAGTCGGCGGAGTTGGATACAATGAGCAGTTCTTC. As protein: CASSQVGGVGYNEQFF.